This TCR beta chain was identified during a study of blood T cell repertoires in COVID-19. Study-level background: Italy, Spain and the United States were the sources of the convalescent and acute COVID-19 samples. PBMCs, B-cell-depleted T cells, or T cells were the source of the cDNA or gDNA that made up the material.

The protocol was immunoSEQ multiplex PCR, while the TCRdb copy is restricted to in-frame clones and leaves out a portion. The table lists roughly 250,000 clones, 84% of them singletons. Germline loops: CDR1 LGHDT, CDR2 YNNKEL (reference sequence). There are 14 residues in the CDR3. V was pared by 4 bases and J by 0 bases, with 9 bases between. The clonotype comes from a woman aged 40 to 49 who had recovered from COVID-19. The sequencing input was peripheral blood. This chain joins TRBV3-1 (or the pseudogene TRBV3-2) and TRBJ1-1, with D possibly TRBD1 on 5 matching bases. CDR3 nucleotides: TGTGCCAGCAGCCCCTCGACAGTGAACACTGAAGCTTTCTTT. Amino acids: CASSPSTVNTEAFF.